The next 30 T cell receptor beta chains were all read from a single sample in a study of shared clonotypes between healthy human individuals (TCRdb year 2020). The method behind the library was the immunoSEQ multiplex PCR assay. TCRdb limited this immuneACCESS table to in-frame rearrangements with V and J called. A share of clones is missing; checked studies link under half to unresolved V genes, and the rest is unexplained. This sample comprises around 700,000 clones, less than 80% of them detected only once. The ten top clones hold less than 2% of the sample. Sequences were obtained from memory CD4+ T cells sorted from blood. The meaning of the sample's cell subset or site label: CD45RA-negative fraction. The source of these receptors is a woman in her thirties in good health.

The chain recombines TRBV28 with TRBJ2-7; D perhaps matches TRBD1 (7 bases). Germline V CDR1 and CDR2: MDHEN, SYDVKM. Trimming removed 6 bases from V and 4 bases from J, with 22 bases in between. The CDR3 consists of 16 residues. CDR3 in amino acids: CASSQEGAPGKYEQYF. The CDR3 bases are TGTGCCAGCAGCCAGGAGGGGGCGCCGGGAAAATACGAGCAGTACTTC.

This chain uses TRBV5-1 with TRBJ2-3, with a tentative D call TRBD1 (6 bases). The CDR3 totals 16 residues. V lost 3 bases, J lost 5 bases, and 19 bases lay in between. Germline values: CDR1 SGHRS, CDR2 YFSETQ. The CDR3 DNA is TGCGCCAGCAGCTCCATGGGCGGGCAGGGACAAGATACGCAGTATTTT. It translates to CASSSMGGQGQDTQYF.

The chain uses TRBV7-9 and TRBJ2-1; 9 bases are shared with TRBD1. From germline, CDR1 is SEHNR and CDR2 FQNEAQ (reference sequence). The CDR3 spans 15 residues. After removal of 5 bases from V and 6 bases from J, the junction contained 8 bases not matched to a gene. For the CDR3, the DNA is TGTGCCAGCAGCCCGGGACAGGGACCCCCCAATGAGCAGTTCTTC. This gives the protein CASSPGQGPPNEQFF.

The rearrangement joins TRBV2 to TRBJ1-1; D unresolved. In germline, CDR1 is SNHLY, CDR2 FYNNEI. The CDR3 length is 15 residues. V was pared by 3 bases and J by 0 bases, with 11 bases between. CDR3 amino acids: CASSDLGVVNTEAFF. The CDR3 DNA follows: TGTGCCAGCAGTGACCTTGGGGTTGTGAACACTGAAGCTTTCTTT.

Concerning this clone: The sample has other DNA sequences that encode this CDR3 too. This chain connects TRBV18 to TRBJ1-3; D gene uncertain. Germline V CDR1 and CDR2: KGHSH, LQKENI. The CDR3 runs 14 residues. V shed 2 bases and J shed 3 bases, with 8 bases lying between them. In DNA, the CDR3 is TGTGCCAGCTCACCAGAGGGTAATGGAAACACCATATATTTT. It is translated as CASSPEGNGNTIYF. The whole variable domain, remainder taken from reference TRBV18 and TRBJ1-3, is NAGVMQNPRHLVRRRGQEARLRCSPMKGHSHVYWYRQLPEEGLKFMVYLQKENIIDESGMPKERFSAEFPKEGPSILRIQQVVRGDSAAYFCASSPEGNGNTIYFGEGSWLTVV.

In its sample, this clone was seen once. The rearrangement links TRBV6-4 to TRBJ2-2; 7 nucleotides match TRBD1. V lost 6 bases to trimming and J lost 10 bases; unmatched junction nucleotides: 5. Germline V gene data show CDR1 as MRHNA and CDR2 as SNTAGT. The CDR3 totals 12 residues. The CDR3: CASRYRGEELFF. CDR3 sequence (DNA): TGTGCCAGCAGGTACAGGGGTGAGGAGCTGTTTTTT.

This clone was seen only a few times. The chain carries TRBV5-1 and TRBJ2-1; D is perhaps TRBD2 (6 bases). The germline gives CDR1 SGHRS, CDR2 YFSETQ. The length of the CDR3 is 15 residues. Trimming left V 0 bases short and J 4 bases short, with 11 bases between. The CDR3 sequence is CASSLATGAYNEQFF. The CDR3 DNA reads as TGCGCCAGCAGCTTGGCGACGGGAGCATACAATGAGCAGTTCTTC.

The genes are TRBV5-1 and TRBJ2-5, with D possibly called TRBD1 or TRBD2 (5 bases each). The V gene lost 4 bases and the J gene lost 2 bases, with 15 bases spanning the gap. The CDR3 has 15 residues. Germline V gene data show CDR1 as SGHRS and CDR2 as YFSETQ. The CDR3, as DNA: TGCGCCAGCAGCCCTACCGGGACGGCACAAGAGACCCAGTACTTC. Its translation is CASSPTGTAQETQYF. Variable domain in full (rest from reference TRBV5-1 and TRBJ2-5): KAGVTQTPRYLIKTRGQQVTLSCSPISGHRSVSWYQQTPGQGLQFLFEYFSETQRNKGNFPGRFSGRQFSNSRSEMNVSTLELGDSALYLCASSPTGTAQETQYFGPGTRLLVL.

The V call is TRBV2, the J call TRBJ2-1; D uncertain. CDR3 length: 12 amino acids. The V gene's germline CDR1 is SNHLY and CDR2 FYNNEI. Trimming took off 4 bases at V and 9 bases at J, with 10 bases between the two ends. The CDR3 nucleotides read TGTGCCAGCAGTGCCCTCGTGGCTGAGCAGTTCTTC. As protein: CASSALVAEQFF.

This clone was detected a few times. This chain joins TRBV28 and TRBJ1-2; D uncertain. The CDR3 totals 13 residues. With 1 base removed from V and 4 bases from J, the gap between germline ends came to 7 bases. Germline CDR1 and CDR2: MDHEN and SYDVKM. The CDR3 DNA sequence: TGTGCCAGCAGTTTATCGGACGGCTATGGCTACACCTTC. It encodes CASSLSDGYGYTF.

Here the CDR3 DNA reads TGTGCCAGCAGAGTTCCGGGACAGTCCTTCTACGAGCAGTACTTC. It yields the protein CASRVPGQSFYEQYF. V usage is TRBV27 and J usage is TRBJ2-7; 7 bases match TRBD1. V was pared by 6 bases and J by 3 bases, with 11 bases of the junction left unmatched. CDR1 is MNHEY, CDR2 SMNVEV, per germline (reference sequence). The CDR3 length is 15 residues.

This chain connects TRBV11-3 to TRBJ2-1; 7 positions agree with TRBD2. Germline lookup yields CDR1 SGHNT and CDR2 YENEEA. This CDR3 region has 14 residues. V shed 2 bases, J shed 8 bases, and the junction held 6 bases outside the gene matches. The CDR3 loop is CASSLREGIHEQFF. CDR3 sequence (DNA): TGTGCCAGCAGCTTAAGGGAGGGGATCCATGAGCAGTTCTTC. The full variable domain, with the rest looked up from reference TRBV11-3 and TRBJ2-1, is EAGVVQSPRYKIIEKKQPVAFWCNPISGHNTLYWYLQNLGQGPELLIRYENEEAVDDSQLPKDRFSAERLKGVDSTLKIQPAELGDSAVYLCASSLREGIHEQFFGPGTRLTVL.

This clone appeared a few times. The J gene is TRBJ1-2, the V gene TRBV5-8; D is undetermined. Germline V gives CDR1 SGHTS, CDR2 YDEGEE. CDR3 length: 15 residues. V was trimmed by 0 bases and J by 1 base, leaving 10 bases between them. The CDR3 DNA reads TGTGCCAGCAGCTTGGGGACTGCTCATAACTATGGCTACACCTTC. Translation: CASSLGTAHNYGYTF.

The rearrangement links TRBV25-1 to TRBJ1-1; possible D gene TRBD1, 5 bases. This CDR3 is built from 12 residues. The germline V and J ends were trimmed by 5 bases and 11 bases, with 15 bases remaining between them. Germline values: CDR1 MGHDK, CDR2 SYGVNS. The CDR3 DNA is TGTGCCAGCAGTACGTGGGAGGGGACTGCTTTCTTT. This codes for CASSTWEGTAFF.

The chain joins TRBV21-1 to TRBJ2-7; TRBD2, as called in the table, went unchecked against the DNA. TRBV21-1 represents a pseudogene. This CDR3 comprises 16 residues. The CDR3 is CASSKSQLERVYEQYF. Here the CDR3 DNA reads TGTGCCAGCAGCAAAAGTCAGCTTGAGCGGGTCTACGAGCAGTACTTC.

The V and J genes are TRBV29-1 and TRBJ1-1; 11 bases are a match to TRBD1. J lost 1 base, V lost 7 bases, and 5 bases had no gene match. CDR3 length: 14 amino acids. From germline, CDR1 is SQVTM and CDR2 ANQGSEA. The CDR3 loop is CSDRTGGRNTEAFF. The CDR3 nucleotides are TGCAGCGACCGGACAGGGGGCAGGAACACTGAAGCTTTCTTT. Full variable domain (missing parts from reference TRBV29-1 and TRBJ1-1): SAVISQKPSRDICQRGTSLTIQCQVDSQVTMMFWYRQQPGQSLTLIATANQGSEATYESGFVIDKFPISRPNLTFSTLTVSNMSPEDSSIYLCSDRTGGRNTEAFFGQGTRLTVV.

The rearrangement joins TRBV5-1 to TRBJ2-7; maybe TRBD2 (5 bases). The CDR3 contains 15 residues. Germline values: CDR1 SGHRS, CDR2 YFSETQ. Trimming pared 7 bases from V and 4 bases from J, leaving 21 bases between. The CDR3 DNA follows: TGCGCCAGCGCCCCCCGGTCGGGGAGTCAGTACGAGCAGTACTTC. Amino acids: CASAPRSGSQYEQYF. Together with reference TRBV5-1 and TRBJ2-7, the CDR3 gives the full variable domain: KAGVTQTPRYLIKTRGQQVTLSCSPISGHRSVSWYQQTPGQGLQFLFEYFSETQRNKGNFPGRFSGRQFSNSRSEMNVSTLELGDSALYLCASAPRSGSQYEQYFGPGTRLTVT.

This clone was detected many times. The sample has other DNA sequences that encode this CDR3 too. This rearrangement joins TRBV5-1 to TRBJ2-1; 7 nucleotides agree with TRBD2. The length of the CDR3 is 15 residues. V shed 0 bases and J 0 bases; nucleotides not matched to a gene: 0. In germline, CDR1 is SGHRS, CDR2 YFSETQ. CDR3 coding DNA: TGCGCCAGCAGCTTGGGCGGGAGCTCCTACAATGAGCAGTTCTTC. Amino acids: CASSLGGSSYNEQFF. Full variable domain (remainder filled in from reference TRBV5-1 and TRBJ2-1): KAGVTQTPRYLIKTRGQQVTLSCSPISGHRSVSWYQQTPGQGLQFLFEYFSETQRNKGNFPGRFSGRQFSNSRSEMNVSTLELGDSALYLCASSLGGSSYNEQFFGPGTRLTVL.

DNA of the CDR3: TGTGCCAGCAGCAAAGCTACCAGGATAGGTAGCAATCAGCCCCAGCATTTT. Its protein product is CASSKATRIGSNQPQHF. V and J are TRBV21-1 and TRBJ1-5; TRBD1 reflects the table's D call only, with no check against the DNA. TRBV21-1 has pseudogene status. The CDR3 is 17 residues long.

The sample holds one count of this clone. V is TRBV15 and J is TRBJ2-1; 8 nucleotides line up with TRBD1. CDR1 is LNHNV and CDR2 is YYDKDF in the germline V gene (reference sequence). The CDR3 length is 14 residues. Trimming at V came to 0 bases and at J to 9 bases, leaving 4 bases not matched to a gene. The CDR3 coding sequence is TGTGCCACCAGCAGAGAAGTGACAGGGGTTGAGCAGTTCTTC. This translates into CATSREVTGVEQFF.

This clone came up a few times. The V and J genes are TRBV14 and TRBJ1-1; D not resolved. From germline, CDR1 is SGHDN and CDR2 FVKESK. The ends were cut back, 2 bases at V and 1 base at J, with 8 bases in the middle. The CDR3 length is 14 residues. CDR3 coding DNA: TGTGCCAGCAGCCAACGACGGAGGAACACTGAAGCTTTCTTT. It yields the protein CASSQRRRNTEAFF.

About this clone itself: Other DNA sequences within the sample encode an identical CDR3. The rearrangement uses TRBV7-2 and TRBJ2-1, with D possibly matching TRBD2 (5 bases). CDR1 and CDR2 (germline): SGHTA, FQGNSA. CDR3 length: 15 amino acids. V lost 1 base and J 3 bases, leaving 10 bases between the germline ends. This CDR3 is CASSLGQRLYNEQFF. The DNA for the CDR3 is TGTGCCAGCAGCTTAGGGCAGCGGCTCTACAATGAGCAGTTCTTC.

The chain carries TRBV29-1 and TRBJ1-1, with 8 bases lining up with TRBD1. This CDR3 region has 13 residues. The ends lost 3 bases at V and 6 bases at J; junction bases unmatched: 6. In germline, CDR1 is SQVTM, CDR2 ANQGSEA. CDR3 sequence: CSVDRGQGSEAFF. The CDR3 coding sequence is TGCAGCGTTGACAGGGGGCAAGGGTCTGAAGCTTTCTTT. Complete variable domain (other parts from reference TRBV29-1 and TRBJ1-1): SAVISQKPSRDICQRGTSLTIQCQVDSQVTMMFWYRQQPGQSLTLIATANQGSEATYESGFVIDKFPISRPNLTFSTLTVSNMSPEDSSIYLCSVDRGQGSEAFFGQGTRLTVV.

This rearrangement joins TRBV13 to TRBJ1-1; 7 bases fit TRBD1. The CDR3 extends over 16 amino acids. J lost 6 bases, V lost 1 base, and 11 bases had no gene match. The germline V gene has CDR1 PRHDT and CDR2 FYEKMQ (reference sequence). The CDR3 here is CASSLEMKGGAAEAFF. The CDR3 bases are TGTGCCAGCAGCTTAGAGATGAAAGGGGGCGCGGCTGAAGCTTTCTTT.

The sample holds a few counts of this clone. The J gene is TRBJ1-2, the V gene TRBV6-5, with 9 bases identical to TRBD1. There are 13 residues in the CDR3. CDR1 and CDR2 from the germline V gene are MNHEY and SVGAGI. V lost 7 bases, J lost 8 bases, and 8 bases stayed unmatched. CDR3 protein: CASNPGQGEGYTF. The CDR3 DNA reads as TGTGCCAGCAATCCGGGACAGGGAGAAGGCTACACCTTC.

This chain connects TRBV11-3 to TRBJ2-3, with D tentatively TRBD2 (6 bases). The germline V and J ends were trimmed by 0 bases and 10 bases, with 11 bases remaining between them. This CDR3 is 13 amino acids long. The germline V gene encodes CDR1 SGHNT and CDR2 YENEEA. CDR3 protein: CASSLEVGGSQYF. In DNA, the CDR3 is TGTGCCAGCAGCTTAGAAGTGGGAGGATCGCAGTATTTT.

The chain combines TRBV4-2 with TRBJ1-2; D is unresolved. The germline V and J ends were trimmed by 0 bases and 4 bases, with 15 bases remaining between them. Germline V CDR1 and CDR2: LGHNA, YNFKEQ. CDR3 size: 16 residues. DNA of the CDR3: TGTGCCAGCAGCCAAGATCACACGCAAGTTCGCTATGGCTACACCTTC. This codes for CASSQDHTQVRYGYTF.

This chain joins TRBV28 and TRBJ2-6, with 9 bases matching TRBD1. The CDR3 is 17 residues long. Germline CDR1 and CDR2: MDHEN and SYDVKM. With 6 bases clipped from V and 4 bases from J, the junction kept 10 bases outside the gene matches. This CDR3 is CASRRGQGFTGANVLTF. The CDR3 nucleotides are TGTGCCAGCAGACGGGGACAGGGCTTTACGGGGGCCAACGTCCTGACTTTC. Combining the CDR3 with reference TRBV28 and TRBJ2-6 gives the whole variable domain DVKVTQSSRYLVKRTGEKVFLECVQDMDHENMFWYRQDPGLGLRLIYFSYDVKMKEKGDIPEGYSVSREKKERFSLILESASTNQTSMYLCASRRGQGFTGANVLTFGAGSRLTVL.

The chain has TRBV27 and TRBJ2-2; 14 nucleotides line up with TRBD2. Germline CDR1 and CDR2: MNHEY and SMNVEV (reference sequence). J was trimmed by 8 bases and V by 5 bases; bases with no gene match: 7. The CDR3 length is 16 residues. The CDR3 nucleotides are TGTGCCAGCAGTCTGAGACTAGCGGGAGGGCCTGGGGAGCTGTTTTTT. It codes for CASSLRLAGGPGELFF.

This sequence joins TRBV18 and TRBJ2-6; D not resolved. V was clipped by 5 bases and J by 2 bases, with 4 bases between them. Germline V CDR1 and CDR2: KGHSH, LQKENI. The CDR3 has 13 residues. The CDR3 DNA follows: TGTGCCAGCTCAGTTACTGGGGCCAACGTCCTGACTTTC. Protein product: CASSVTGANVLTF.